This T cell receptor beta chain emerged from a study of shared clonotypes between healthy human individuals. Study outcomes and limitations: When naive CD4 clonotypes were compared across a few donors, roughly 4.9% were shared.

Concerning this clone: The antigen remains undetermined.

V lost 6 bases and J lost 6, with 18 bases in between. This CDR3 contains 14 residues. Germline CDR1 MDHEN, CDR2 SYDVKM. Study processing details: With immunoSEQ giving junction-only sequences and no quality scores, filtering differed. Only in-frame clones appear in the TCRdb table, and some are missing; sequencing was by immunoSEQ multiplex PCR. V and J calls and clone size follow that table, whereas D and trimming were derived from the DNA. The sample lists over a million clones, approximately 80% seen once, with about 0.52% in the top ten. The rearrangement uses TRBV28 and TRBJ2-7; possibly TRBD2 for D (5 bases). The sequence was collected from a man younger than 35 in good health. Some clones in this sample may be carry-over from other donors' samples. The specimen sequenced was memory CD4+ T cells from PBMCs. Subset given: CD45RA-negative fraction. The CDR3 region is CASSPPRPGSEQYF. CDR3 bases: TGTGCCAGCAGCCCCCCCCGCCCGGGGTCCGAGCAGTACTTC. Based on the CDR3 plus reference TRBV28 and TRBJ2-7, the full variable domain is DVKVTQSSRYLVKRTGEKVFLECVQDMDHENMFWYRQDPGLGLRLIYFSYDVKMKEKGDIPEGYSVSREKKERFSLILESASTNQTSMYLCASSPPRPGSEQYFGPGTRLTVT.